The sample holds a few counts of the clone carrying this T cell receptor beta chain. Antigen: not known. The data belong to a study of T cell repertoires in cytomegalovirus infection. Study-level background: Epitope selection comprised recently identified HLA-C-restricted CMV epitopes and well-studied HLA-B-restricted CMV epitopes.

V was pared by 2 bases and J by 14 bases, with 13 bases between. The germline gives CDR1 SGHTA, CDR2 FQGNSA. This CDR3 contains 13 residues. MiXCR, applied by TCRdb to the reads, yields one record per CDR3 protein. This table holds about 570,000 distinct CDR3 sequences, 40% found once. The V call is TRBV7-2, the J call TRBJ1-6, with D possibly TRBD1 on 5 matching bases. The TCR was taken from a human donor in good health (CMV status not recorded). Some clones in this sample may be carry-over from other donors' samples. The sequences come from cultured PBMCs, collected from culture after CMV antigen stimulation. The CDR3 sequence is CASSLWVGEALHF. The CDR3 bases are TGTGCCAGCAGCTTATGGGTGGGGGAGGCCCTCCACTTT.